The 2 T cell receptor beta chains in this list originate from one sample, sequenced in a study of CD8+ T cells in alopecia areata. RNA extraction was followed by reverse transcription into cDNA, which acted as the sequencing template. Sequencing used immunoSEQ multiplex PCR; TCRdb keeps in-frame clones, though not all of them. Among 93,000 or so clones listed, approximately 60% were seen once. Specimen: CD4+ T cells sorted from blood. These TCRs come from a human donor in good health.

J is TRBJ1-6 and V is TRBV7-2; possible D gene TRBD1, 5 bases. V lost 9 bases, J lost 2 bases, and 11 bases lay in between. Germline loops: CDR1 SGHTA, CDR2 FQGNSA. This CDR3 has 14 residues. The CDR3 is CASTQGPYNSPLHF. CDR3 nucleotides: TGTGCCAGTACCCAGGGACCCTATAATTCACCCCTCCACTTT. The whole variable domain, remainder taken from reference TRBV7-2 and TRBJ1-6, is GAGVSQSPSNKVTEKGKDVELRCDPISGHTALYWYRQSLGQGLEFLIYFQGNSAPDKSGLPSDRFSAERTGGSVSTLTIQRTQQEDSAVYLCASTQGPYNSPLHFGNGTRLTVT.

The chain couples TRBV30 to TRBJ1-6; TRBD1 agrees at 7 bases. Losses at the gene ends were 5 bases for V and 10 bases for J; bases not matched to a gene: 8. Germline loops: CDR1 GTSNPN, CDR2 SVGIG (reference sequence). This CDR3 has 13 amino acids. The CDR3 region is CAWDPGQPSPLHF. The CDR3 DNA reads as TGTGCCTGGGACCCGGGACAGCCGTCACCCCTCCACTTT.